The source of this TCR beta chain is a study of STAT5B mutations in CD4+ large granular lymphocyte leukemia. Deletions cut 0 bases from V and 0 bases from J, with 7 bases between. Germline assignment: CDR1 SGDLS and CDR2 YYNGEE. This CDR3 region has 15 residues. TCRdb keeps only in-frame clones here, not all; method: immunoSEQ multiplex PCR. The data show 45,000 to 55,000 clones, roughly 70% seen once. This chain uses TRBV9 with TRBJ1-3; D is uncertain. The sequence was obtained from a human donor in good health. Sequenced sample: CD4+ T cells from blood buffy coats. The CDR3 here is CASSVGADSGNTIYF. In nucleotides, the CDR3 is TGTGCCAGCAGCGTAGGGGCAGACTCTGGAAACACCATATATTTT.